This T cell receptor beta chain is from a study of blood T cell repertoires in COVID-19. Study-wide background: Nucleic acid was either cDNA or gDNA, and it came from T cells, B-cell-depleted T cells, or PBMCs.

In the original analysis: From reference gene primer amplification, estimates of nucleated cell counts were derived. Only in-frame clones appear in the TCRdb table, and some are missing; sequencing was by immunoSEQ multiplex PCR. That table gives V, J and clone size, and the DNA gave D and trimming. The sample has more than 100,000 clones; around 79% are singletons. J lost 4 bases, V lost 4 bases, and 11 bases had no gene match. In germline, CDR1 is SGHRS, CDR2 YFSETQ. This CDR3 region has 16 residues. Sequencing used peripheral blood. The clonotype was recovered from a man in his 70s with acute or convalescent COVID-19. The chain joins TRBV5-1 to TRBJ1-1; 9 positions match TRBD1. CDR3 in amino acids: CASSTTVQGAGTEAFF. In DNA, the CDR3 is TGCGCCAGCAGCACGACGGTACAGGGGGCTGGCACTGAAGCTTTCTTT.